This T cell receptor (beta chain) emerged from a study of OX40 agonist ivuxolimab in advanced cancers. Study-level information: A mean age of roughly 60 years, range about 23 to 90, was recorded, and roughly 83% were male. Regarding the study as a whole: Expanded clones belonging to CD8+ T cells outnumbered, on average, those of CD4+.

Patients with a history of autoimmune disease or on systemic immunosuppression were excluded. A remark on this clone: Its target is unknown.

The data were produced by immunoSEQ multiplex PCR, yet TCRdb's version contains in-frame clones alone and is incomplete. Altogether around 79,000 clones are present, roughly nine tenths being singletons, with the ten largest covering 10%. V lost 5 bases and J lost 3, with 14 bases in between. CDR3 length equals 14 residues. The V gene's germline CDR1 is SGHTA and CDR2 FQGNSA. The TCR sequence derives from an adult with an advanced solid tumor such as melanoma, head and neck, liver or kidney cancer. V usage is TRBV7-2 and J usage is TRBJ2-7; D gene uncertain. Material: CD4+ or CD8+ T cells sorted from blood, obtained in a trial of the OX40 agonist ivuxolimab. CDR3 bases: TGTGCCAGCAGCCCTCGGACGGATTACTACGAGCAGTACTTC. Translating gives CASSPRTDYYEQYF.